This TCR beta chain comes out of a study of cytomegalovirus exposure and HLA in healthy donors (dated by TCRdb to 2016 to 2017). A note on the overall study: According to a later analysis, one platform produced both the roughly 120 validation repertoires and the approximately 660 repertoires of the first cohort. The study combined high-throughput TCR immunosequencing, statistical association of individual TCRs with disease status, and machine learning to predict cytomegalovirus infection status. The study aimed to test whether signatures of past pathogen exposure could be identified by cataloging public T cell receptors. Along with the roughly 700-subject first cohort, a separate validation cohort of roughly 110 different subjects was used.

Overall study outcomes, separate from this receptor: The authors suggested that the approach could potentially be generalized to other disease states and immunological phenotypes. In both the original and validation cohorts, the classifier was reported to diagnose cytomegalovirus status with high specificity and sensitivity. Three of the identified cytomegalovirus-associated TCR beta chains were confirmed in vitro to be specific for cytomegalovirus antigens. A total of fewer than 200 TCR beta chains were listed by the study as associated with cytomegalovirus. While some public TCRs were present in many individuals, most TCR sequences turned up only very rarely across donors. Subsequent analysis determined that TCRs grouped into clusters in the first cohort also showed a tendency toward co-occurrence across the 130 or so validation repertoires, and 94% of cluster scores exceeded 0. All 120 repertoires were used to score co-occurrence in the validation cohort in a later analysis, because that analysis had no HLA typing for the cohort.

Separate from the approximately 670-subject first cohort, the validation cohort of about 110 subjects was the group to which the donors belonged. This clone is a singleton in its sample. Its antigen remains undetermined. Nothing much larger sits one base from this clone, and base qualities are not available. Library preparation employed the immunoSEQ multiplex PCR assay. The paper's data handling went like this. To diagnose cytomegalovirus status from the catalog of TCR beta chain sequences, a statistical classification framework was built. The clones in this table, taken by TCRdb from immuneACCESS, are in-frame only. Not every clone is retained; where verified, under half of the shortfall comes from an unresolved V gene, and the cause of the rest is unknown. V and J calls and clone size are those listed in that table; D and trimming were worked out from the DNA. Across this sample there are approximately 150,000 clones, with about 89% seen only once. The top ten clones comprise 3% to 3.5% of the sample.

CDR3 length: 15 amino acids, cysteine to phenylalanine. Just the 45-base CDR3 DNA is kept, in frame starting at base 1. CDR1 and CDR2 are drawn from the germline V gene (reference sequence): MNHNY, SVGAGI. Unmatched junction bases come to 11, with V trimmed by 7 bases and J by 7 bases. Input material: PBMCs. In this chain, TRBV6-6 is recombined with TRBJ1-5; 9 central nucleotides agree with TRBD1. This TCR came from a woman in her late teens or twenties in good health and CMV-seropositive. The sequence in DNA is TGTGCCAGCATCAACGCCCGGGACAGGGCCCAGCCCCAGCATTTT. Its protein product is CASINARDRAQPQHF.